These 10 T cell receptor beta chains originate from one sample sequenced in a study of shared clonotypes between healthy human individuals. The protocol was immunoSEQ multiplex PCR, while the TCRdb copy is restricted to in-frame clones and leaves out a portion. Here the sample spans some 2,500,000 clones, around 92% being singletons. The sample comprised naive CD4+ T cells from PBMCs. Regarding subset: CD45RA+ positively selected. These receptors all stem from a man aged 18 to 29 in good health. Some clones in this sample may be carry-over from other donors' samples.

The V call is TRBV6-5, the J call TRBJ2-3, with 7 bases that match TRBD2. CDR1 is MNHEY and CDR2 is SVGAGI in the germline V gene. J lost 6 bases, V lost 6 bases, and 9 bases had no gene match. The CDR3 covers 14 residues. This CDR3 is CASRPRGSVDTQYF. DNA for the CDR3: TGTGCCAGCAGGCCGCGGGGGTCTGTGGATACGCAGTATTTT.

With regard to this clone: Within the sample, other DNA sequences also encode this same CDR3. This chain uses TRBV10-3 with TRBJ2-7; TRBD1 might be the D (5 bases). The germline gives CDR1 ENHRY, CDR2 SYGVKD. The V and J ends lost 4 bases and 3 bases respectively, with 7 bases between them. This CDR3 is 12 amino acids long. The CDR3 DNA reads TGTGCCATCAGTGGGGGCAACTACGAGCAGTACTTC. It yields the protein CAISGGNYEQYF.

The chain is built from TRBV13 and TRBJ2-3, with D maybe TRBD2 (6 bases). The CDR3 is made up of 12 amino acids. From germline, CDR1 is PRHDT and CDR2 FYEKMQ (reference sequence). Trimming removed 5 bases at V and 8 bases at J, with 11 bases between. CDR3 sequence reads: CASSGMGGTQYF. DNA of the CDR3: TGTGCCAGCAGCGGCATGGGGGGTACGCAGTATTTT.

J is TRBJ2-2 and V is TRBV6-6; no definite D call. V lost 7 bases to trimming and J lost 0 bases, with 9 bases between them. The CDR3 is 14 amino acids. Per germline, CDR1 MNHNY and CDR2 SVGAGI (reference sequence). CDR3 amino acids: CASIGPTNTGELFF. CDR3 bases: TGTGCCAGCATCGGCCCCACGAACACCGGGGAGCTGTTTTTT.

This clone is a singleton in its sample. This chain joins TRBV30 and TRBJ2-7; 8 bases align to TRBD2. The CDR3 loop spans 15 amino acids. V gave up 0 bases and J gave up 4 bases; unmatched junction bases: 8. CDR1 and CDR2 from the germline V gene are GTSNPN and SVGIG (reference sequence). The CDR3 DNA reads TGTGCCTGGAGTGTATTCGCAAGCGGGAGTTACGAGCAGTACTTC. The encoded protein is CAWSVFASGSYEQYF.

Here the CDR3 reads CASSRADSNQPQHF. DNA for the CDR3: TGTGCCAGCAGTAGGGCAGATAGCAATCAGCCCCAGCATTTT. This chain connects TRBV9 to TRBJ1-5; D is unresolved. This CDR3 is built from 14 residues. Germline V gene lookup returns CDR1 SGDLS and CDR2 YYNGEE. V was cut by 5 bases and J by 0 bases, with 9 bases left in between.

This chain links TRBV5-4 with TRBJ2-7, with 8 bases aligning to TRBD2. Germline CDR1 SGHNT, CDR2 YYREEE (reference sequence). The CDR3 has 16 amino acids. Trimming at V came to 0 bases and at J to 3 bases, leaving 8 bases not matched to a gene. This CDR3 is CASSLVAGPALYEQYF. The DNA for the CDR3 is TGTGCCAGCAGCTTGGTAGCGGGACCAGCGCTCTACGAGCAGTACTTC.

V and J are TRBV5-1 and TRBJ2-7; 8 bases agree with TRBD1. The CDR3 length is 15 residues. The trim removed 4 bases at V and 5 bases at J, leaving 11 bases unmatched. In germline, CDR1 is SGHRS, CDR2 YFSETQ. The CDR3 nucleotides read TGCGCCAGCAGCACCGGACAGGGATGGCGCAACGAGCAGTACTTC. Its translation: CASSTGQGWRNEQYF.

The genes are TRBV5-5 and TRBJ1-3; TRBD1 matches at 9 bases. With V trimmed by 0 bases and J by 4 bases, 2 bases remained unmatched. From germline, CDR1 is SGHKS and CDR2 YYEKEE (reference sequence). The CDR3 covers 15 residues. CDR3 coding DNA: TGTGCCAGCAGCTTGGAAGGACAGGGGGGAAACACCATATATTTT. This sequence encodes CASSLEGQGGNTIYF.

CDR3 sequence reads: CASSPLAGAYEQYF. CDR3 DNA sequence: TGTGCCAGCAGCCCGCTAGCGGGGGCCTACGAGCAGTACTTC. V and J are TRBV11-2 and TRBJ2-7; 10 nucleotides match TRBD2. The length of the CDR3 is 14 residues. CDR1 is SGHAT and CDR2 is FQNNGV in the germline V gene. V gave up 5 bases and J gave up 2 bases; unmatched junction bases: 3.